This T cell receptor beta chain is from a study of cytomegalovirus exposure and HLA in healthy donors. Study-wide points: What was likely a sequencing artifact was a cluster of highly shared sequence variants. Upon later analysis, TCR association rates were observed to vary by HLA locus, being highest for DRB1 and lowest for HLA-C.

Points on this clone: Its antigen is unknown.

Primers: 60 Vbeta forward and 13 Jbeta reverse. TCRdb's copy holds only in-frame clones and misses some; the assay was immunoSEQ multiplex PCR. The repertoire holds about 130,000 clones, with approximately 78% as singletons. Trimming took off 3 bases at V and 1 base at J, with 9 bases between the two ends. Germline CDR1 is SGHRS and CDR2 is YFSETQ. The CDR3 runs to 14 residues. Material: PBMCs. The genes are TRBV5-1 and TRBJ2-3; TRBD1 might be the D (5 bases). This clonotype originated in a man aged 40-49 years in good health and CMV-seronegative. In DNA form, the CDR3 reads TGCGCCAGCAGCTCCAGGGCGGGCACAGATACGCAGTATTTT. It specifies CASSSRAGTDTQYF. Using reference TRBV5-1 and TRBJ2-3 for the parts outside the CDR3, the full variable domain is KAGVTQTPRYLIKTRGQQVTLSCSPISGHRSVSWYQQTPGQGLQFLFEYFSETQRNKGNFPGRFSGRQFSNSRSEMNVSTLELGDSALYLCASSSRAGTDTQYFGPGTRLTVL.